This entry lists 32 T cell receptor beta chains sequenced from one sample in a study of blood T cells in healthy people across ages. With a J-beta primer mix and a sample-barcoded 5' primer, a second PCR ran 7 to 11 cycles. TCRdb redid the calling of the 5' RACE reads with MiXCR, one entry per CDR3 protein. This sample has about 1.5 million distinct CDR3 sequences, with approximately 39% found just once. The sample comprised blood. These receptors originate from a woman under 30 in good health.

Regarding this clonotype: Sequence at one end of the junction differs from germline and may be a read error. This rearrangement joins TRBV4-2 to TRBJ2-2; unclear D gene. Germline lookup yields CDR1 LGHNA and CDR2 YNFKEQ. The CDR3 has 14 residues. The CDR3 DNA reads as TGTGCCAACAGCCAAGATTTCAGCACCGGGGAGCTGTTTTTT. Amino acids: CANSQDFSTGELFF.

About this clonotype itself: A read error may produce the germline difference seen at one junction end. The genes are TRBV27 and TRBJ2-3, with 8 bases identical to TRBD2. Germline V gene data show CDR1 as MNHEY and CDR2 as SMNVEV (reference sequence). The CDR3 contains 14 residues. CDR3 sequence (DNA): TGTGTCAGCAGTCGACTAGCGATCACAGATACGCAGTATTTT. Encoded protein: CVSSRLAITDTQYF.

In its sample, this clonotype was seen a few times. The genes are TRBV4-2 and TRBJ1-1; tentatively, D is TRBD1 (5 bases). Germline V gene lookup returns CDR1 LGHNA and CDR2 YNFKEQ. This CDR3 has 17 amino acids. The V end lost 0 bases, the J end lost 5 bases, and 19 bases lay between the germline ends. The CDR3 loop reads CASSQEVYGGTETEAFF. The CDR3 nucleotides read TGTGCCAGCAGCCAAGAAGTCTATGGGGGGACGGAGACTGAAGCTTTCTTT.

Here the CDR3 DNA reads TGTGCCAGCAGTTTGGCTAGATGGGGGGCTTTCGACTATGGCTACACCTTC. Protein sequence: CASSLARWGAFDYGYTF. The chain carries TRBV28 and TRBJ1-2; maybe TRBD1 (6 bases). The CDR3 totals 17 residues. V was trimmed by 3 bases and J by 3 bases, leaving 20 bases between them. CDR1 and CDR2 (germline): MDHEN, SYDVKM.

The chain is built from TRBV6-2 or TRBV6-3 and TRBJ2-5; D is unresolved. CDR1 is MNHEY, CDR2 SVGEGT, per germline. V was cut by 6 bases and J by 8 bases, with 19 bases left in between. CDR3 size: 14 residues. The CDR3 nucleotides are TGTGCCAGCAGGGACCGGACCATTCAAGGAACCCAGTACTTC. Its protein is CASRDRTIQGTQYF.

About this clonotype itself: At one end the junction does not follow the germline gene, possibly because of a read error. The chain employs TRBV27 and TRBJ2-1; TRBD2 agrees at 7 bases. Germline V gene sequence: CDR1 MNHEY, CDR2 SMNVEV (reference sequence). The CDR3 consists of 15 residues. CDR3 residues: CASRGGGYSYNEQFF. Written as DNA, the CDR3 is TGTGCCAGCAGAGGCGGGGGTTACTCCTACAATGAACAGTTCTTC.

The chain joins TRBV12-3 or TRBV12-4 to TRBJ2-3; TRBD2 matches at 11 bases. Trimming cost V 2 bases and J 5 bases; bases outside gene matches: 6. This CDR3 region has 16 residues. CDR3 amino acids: CASSLQLAGVGDTQYF. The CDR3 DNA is TGTGCCAGCAGTTTACAACTAGCGGGAGTAGGAGATACGCAGTATTTT.

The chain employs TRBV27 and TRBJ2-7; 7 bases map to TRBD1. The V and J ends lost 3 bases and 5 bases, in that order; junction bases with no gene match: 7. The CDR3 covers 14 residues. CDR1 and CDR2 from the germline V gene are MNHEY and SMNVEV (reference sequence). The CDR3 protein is CASSLTGYADEQYF. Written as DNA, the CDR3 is TGTGCCAGCAGTTTGACAGGGTATGCCGACGAGCAGTACTTC.

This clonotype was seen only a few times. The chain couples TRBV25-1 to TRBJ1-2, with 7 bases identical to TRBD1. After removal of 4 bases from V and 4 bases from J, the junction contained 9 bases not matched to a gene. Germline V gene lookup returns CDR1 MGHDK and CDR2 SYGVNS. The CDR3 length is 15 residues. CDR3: CASSARDRDSYGYTF. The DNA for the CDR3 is TGTGCCAGCAGTGCCCGGGACAGAGATTCCTATGGCTACACCTTC.

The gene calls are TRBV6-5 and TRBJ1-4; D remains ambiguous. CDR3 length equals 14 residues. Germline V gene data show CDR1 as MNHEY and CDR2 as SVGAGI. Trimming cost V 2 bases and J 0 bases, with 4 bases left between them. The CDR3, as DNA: TGTGCCAGCAGTTACAGTCCAACTAATGAAAAACTGTTTTTT. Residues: CASSYSPTNEKLFF.

DNA for the CDR3: TGCGCCAGCAGCCAAGAAGGTGACAGGGGTAGAACTGAAGCTTTCTTT. This translates into CASSQEGDRGRTEAFF. V is TRBV4-1 and J is TRBJ1-1; 8 nucleotides agree with TRBD1. Looked up from germline, CDR1 is MGHRA and CDR2 is YSYEKL. The CDR3 is 16 residues long. Unmatched junction bases numbered 8, after V lost 0 bases and J lost 5 bases.

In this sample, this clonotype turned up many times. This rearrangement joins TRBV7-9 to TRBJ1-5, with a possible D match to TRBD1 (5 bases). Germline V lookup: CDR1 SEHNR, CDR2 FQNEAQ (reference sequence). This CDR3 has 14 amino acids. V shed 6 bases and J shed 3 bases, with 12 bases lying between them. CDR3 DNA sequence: TGTGCCAGCAGGGGCGACAGCCACAATCAGCCCCAGCATTTT. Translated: CASRGDSHNQPQHF. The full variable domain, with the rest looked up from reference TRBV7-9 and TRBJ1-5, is DTGVSQNPRHKITKRGQNVTFRCDPISEHNRLYWYRQTLGQGPEFLTYFQNEAQLEKSRLLSDRFSAERPKGSFSTLEIQRTEQGDSAMYLCASRGDSHNQPQHFGDGTRLSIL.

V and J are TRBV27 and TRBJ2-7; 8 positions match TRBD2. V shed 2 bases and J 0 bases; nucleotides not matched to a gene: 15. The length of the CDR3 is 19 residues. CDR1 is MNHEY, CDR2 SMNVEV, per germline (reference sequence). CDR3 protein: CASSLVPPILAEISYEQYF. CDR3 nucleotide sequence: TGTGCCAGCAGTTTAGTTCCGCCGATACTAGCGGAGATCTCCTACGAGCAGTACTTC.

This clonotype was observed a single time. Here the CDR3 reads CASSKGNPGTGGSYSYNEQFF. In DNA, the CDR3 is TGTGCCAGCAGCAAGGGGAATCCCGGGACAGGGGGTTCCTACTCCTACAATGAGCAGTTCTTC. V gene TRBV21-1 combines with J gene TRBJ2-1; TRBD1, the D gene given by the table, was not confirmed from the DNA. TRBV21-1 is described as a pseudogene. This CDR3 spans 21 amino acids.

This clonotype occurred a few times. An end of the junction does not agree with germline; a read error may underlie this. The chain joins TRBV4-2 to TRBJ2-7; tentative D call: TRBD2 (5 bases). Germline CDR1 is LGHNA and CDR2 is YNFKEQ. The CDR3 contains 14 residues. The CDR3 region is CSSSQESADYEQYF. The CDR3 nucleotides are TGTTCCAGCAGCCAAGAGTCAGCGGACTACGAGCAGTACTTC.

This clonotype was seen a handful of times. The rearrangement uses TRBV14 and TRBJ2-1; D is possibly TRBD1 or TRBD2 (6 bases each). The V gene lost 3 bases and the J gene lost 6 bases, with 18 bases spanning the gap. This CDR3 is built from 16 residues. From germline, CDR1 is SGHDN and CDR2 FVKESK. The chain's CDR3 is CASSHWGRGLANEQFF. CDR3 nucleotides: TGTGCCAGCAGCCACTGGGGCAGGGGACTCGCCAATGAGCAGTTCTTC.

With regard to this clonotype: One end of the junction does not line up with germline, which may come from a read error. CDR3 region: CASSRFGTDQQETQYF. The CDR3 DNA sequence: TGTGCCAGCAGCCGCTTCGGGACGGACCAACAAGAGACCCAGTACTTC. This chain joins TRBV5-1 and TRBJ2-5; D is perhaps TRBD1 or TRBD2 (5 bases each). This CDR3 region has 16 residues. Per the germline V gene, CDR1 is SGHRS and CDR2 is YFSETQ.

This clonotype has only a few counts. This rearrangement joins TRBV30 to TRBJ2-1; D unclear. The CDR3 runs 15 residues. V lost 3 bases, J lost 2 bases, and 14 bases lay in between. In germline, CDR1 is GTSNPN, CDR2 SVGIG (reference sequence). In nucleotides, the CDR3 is TGTGCCTGGAGGCAAGGACGGGTCCCCTACAATGAGCAGTTCTTC. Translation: CAWRQGRVPYNEQFF.

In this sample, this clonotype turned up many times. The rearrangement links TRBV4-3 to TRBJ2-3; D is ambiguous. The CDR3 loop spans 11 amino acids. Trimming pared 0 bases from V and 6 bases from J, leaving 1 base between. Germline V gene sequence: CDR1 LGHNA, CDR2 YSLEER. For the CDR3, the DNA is TGCGCCAGCAGCCAAGACGATACGCAGTATTTT. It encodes CASSQDDTQYF.

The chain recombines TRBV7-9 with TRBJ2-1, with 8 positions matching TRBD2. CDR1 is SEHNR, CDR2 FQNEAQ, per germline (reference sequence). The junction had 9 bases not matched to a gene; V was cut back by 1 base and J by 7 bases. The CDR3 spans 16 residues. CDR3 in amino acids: CASSLGPAGAQNEQFF. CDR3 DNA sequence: TGTGCCAGCAGCTTAGGACCAGCGGGGGCCCAAAATGAGCAGTTCTTC.

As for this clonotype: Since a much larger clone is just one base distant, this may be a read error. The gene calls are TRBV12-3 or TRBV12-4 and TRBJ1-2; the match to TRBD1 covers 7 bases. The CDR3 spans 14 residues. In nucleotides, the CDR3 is TGTGCCGGCAGTTTAGCACAGGGGACGGATGGCTACACCTTC. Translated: CAGSLAQGTDGYTF.

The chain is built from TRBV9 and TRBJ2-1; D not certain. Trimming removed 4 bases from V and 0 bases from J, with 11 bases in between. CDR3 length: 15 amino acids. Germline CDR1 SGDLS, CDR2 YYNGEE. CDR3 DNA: TGTGCCAGCAGCCCTGTAGTAAGCTCCTACAATGAGCAGTTCTTC. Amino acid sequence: CASSPVVSSYNEQFF.

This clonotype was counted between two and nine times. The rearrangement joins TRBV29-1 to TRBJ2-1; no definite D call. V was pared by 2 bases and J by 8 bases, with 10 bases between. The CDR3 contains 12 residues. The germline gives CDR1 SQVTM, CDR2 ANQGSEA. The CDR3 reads CSVERTSDEQFF. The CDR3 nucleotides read TGCAGCGTTGAAAGGACGTCTGATGAGCAGTTCTTC.

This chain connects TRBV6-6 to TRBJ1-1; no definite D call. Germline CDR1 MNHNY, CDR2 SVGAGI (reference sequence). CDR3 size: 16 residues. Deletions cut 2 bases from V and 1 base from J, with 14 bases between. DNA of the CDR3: TGTGCCAGCAGTTACAATGACTACTTGGGGAACACTGAAGCTTTCTTT. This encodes CASSYNDYLGNTEAFF.

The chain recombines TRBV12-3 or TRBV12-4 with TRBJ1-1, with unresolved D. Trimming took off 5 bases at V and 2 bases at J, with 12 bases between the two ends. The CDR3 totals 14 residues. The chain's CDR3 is CASSPRPGNTEAFF. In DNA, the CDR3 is TGTGCCAGCAGTCCCCGACCAGGAAACACTGAAGCTTTCTTT.

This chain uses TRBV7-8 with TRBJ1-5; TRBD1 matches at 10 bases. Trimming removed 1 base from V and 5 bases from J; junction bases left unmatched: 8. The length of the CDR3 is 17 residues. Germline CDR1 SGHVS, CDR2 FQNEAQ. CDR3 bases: TGTGCCAGCAGCTTAGGATCCCGGGACAGGGGCTATCAGCCCCAGCATTTT. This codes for CASSLGSRDRGYQPQHF.

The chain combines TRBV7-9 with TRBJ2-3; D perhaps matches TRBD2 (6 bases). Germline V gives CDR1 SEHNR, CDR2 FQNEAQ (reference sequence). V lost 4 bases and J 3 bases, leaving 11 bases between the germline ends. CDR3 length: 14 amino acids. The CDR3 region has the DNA TGTGCCAGCAGCTCGACTAGGCGGACAGATACGCAGTATTTT. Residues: CASSSTRRTDTQYF. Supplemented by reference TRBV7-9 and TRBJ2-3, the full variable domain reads DTGVSQNPRHKITKRGQNVTFRCDPISEHNRLYWYRQTLGQGPEFLTYFQNEAQLEKSRLLSDRFSAERPKGSFSTLEIQRTEQGDSAMYLCASSSTRRTDTQYFGPGTRLTVL.

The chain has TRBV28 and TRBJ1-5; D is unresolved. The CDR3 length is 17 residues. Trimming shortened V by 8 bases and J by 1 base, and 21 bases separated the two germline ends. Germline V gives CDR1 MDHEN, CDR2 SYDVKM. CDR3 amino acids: CASWTYRSTVSNQPQHF. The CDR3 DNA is TGTGCCAGCTGGACGTACCGTAGTACTGTAAGCAATCAGCCCCAGCATTTT.

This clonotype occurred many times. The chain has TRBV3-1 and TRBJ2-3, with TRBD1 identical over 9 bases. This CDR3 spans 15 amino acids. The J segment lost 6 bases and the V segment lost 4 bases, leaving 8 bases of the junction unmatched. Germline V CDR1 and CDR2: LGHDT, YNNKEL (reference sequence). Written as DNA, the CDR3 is TGTGCCAGCAGCCCGTCCGGACAGGGGTCGGATACGCAGTATTTT. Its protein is CASSPSGQGSDTQYF.

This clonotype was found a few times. CDR3 sequence (DNA): TGTGCCAGCAGGAGGACTAGCGGGAGACTTGAGCAGTTCTTC. Translating it yields CASRRTSGRLEQFF. The chain has TRBV27 and TRBJ2-1; 13 positions match TRBD2. The germline V gene encodes CDR1 MNHEY and CDR2 SMNVEV (reference sequence). The CDR3 sequence is 14 residues long. V lost 6 bases to trimming and J lost 9 bases; unmatched junction nucleotides: 5.

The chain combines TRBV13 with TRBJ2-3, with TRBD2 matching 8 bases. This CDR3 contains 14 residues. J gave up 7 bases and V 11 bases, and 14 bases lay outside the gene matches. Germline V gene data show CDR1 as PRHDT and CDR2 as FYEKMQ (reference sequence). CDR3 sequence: CASKLGLALHTQYF. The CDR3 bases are TGTGCCTCAAAGCTAGGACTAGCTTTACATACGCAGTATTTT.

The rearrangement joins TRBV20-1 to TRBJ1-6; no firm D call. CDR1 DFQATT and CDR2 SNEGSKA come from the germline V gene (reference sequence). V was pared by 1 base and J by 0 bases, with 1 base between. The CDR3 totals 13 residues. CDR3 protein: CSARASYNSPLHF. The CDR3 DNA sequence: TGCAGTGCTAGAGCCTCCTATAATTCACCCCTCCACTTT.